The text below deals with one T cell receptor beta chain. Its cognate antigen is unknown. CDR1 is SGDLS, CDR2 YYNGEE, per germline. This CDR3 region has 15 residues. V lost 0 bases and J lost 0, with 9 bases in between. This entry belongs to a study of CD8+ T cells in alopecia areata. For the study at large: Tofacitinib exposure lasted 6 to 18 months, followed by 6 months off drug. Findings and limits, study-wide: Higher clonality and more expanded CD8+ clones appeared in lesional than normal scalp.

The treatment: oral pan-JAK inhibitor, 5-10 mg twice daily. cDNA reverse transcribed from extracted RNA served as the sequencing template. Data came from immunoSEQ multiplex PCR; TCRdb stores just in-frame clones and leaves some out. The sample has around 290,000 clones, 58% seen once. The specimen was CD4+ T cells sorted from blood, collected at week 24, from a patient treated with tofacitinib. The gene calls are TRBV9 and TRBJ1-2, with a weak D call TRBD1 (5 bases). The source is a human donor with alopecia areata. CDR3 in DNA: TGTGCCAGCAGCGTAGGAGGGACTTCTAACTATGGCTACACCTTC. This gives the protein CASSVGGTSNYGYTF.